This note documents a single TCR beta chain sequence. The clone's antigen remains unknown. The input lacks base qualities; no much larger clone sits a single base away. Samples from volunteer blood donors who had recovered from COVID-19 were contributed by a second Seattle source. Each collaborating institution followed its own protocols to collect whole blood in K2EDTA tubes. For TCRbeta analysis, collaborators shipped samples as frozen whole blood, isolated PBMCs, or DNA extracted from either of those sample types. The CDR3 runs 12 residues from the cysteine to the phenylalanine. Only the CDR3 DNA is retained, 36 bases long and in frame from the first base. Per the germline V gene (reference sequence), MNHEY is the CDR1 and SMNVEV is the CDR2. Trimming removed 6 bases from V and 6 bases from J, leaving 8 bases between the germline ends. The immunoSEQ Assay, a bias-controlled multiplex PCR, was used to amplify TCRbeta CDR3 regions from genomic DNA. On the study's bioinformatics: Within the assay, amplification of reference gene primers was used to estimate how many nucleated cells each sample contained. Sequence reads were collapsed and filtered to measure the absolute abundance of every unique TCRbeta CDR3 rearrangement. Productive Simpson clonality was computed per sample as the square root of Simpson's diversity index over productive rearrangements. This immuneACCESS table, as held by TCRdb, lists in-frame sequences with V and J called but not all clones. Of the missing ones, under half trace to an unresolved V gene in checked studies; the others have no known cause. That table furnishes V, J and clone size, whereas the DNA furnished D and trimming. A total of 210,000 or so clones appear in this sample, about 85% of them only once. Of the sample, approximately 12% falls within the top ten clones.

The entry originates in a study of blood T cell repertoires in COVID-19 (dated by TCRdb to about 2020). General notes on the study: Collaborator samples came from the United States, Italy and Spain and covered acute and convalescent phases of COVID-19. The repertoires were made available in a free public database intended to serve as a resource for research on the immune response to SARS-CoV-2. HLA class I and class II types, where available, came from metadata supplied by the sample provider rather than from assay-based typing. The samples were drawn from the first 160 participants of the ongoing ImmuneRACE study and from 1,254 subjects provided by 6 global collaborators. The material from the prospective study consisted of cDNA or gDNA derived from T cells, B-cell-depleted T cells, or PBMCs. The sample metadata nearly always contained a de-identified subject ID, COVID-19 status, age in years and sex. The dataset comprised deeply sampled blood TCRbeta repertoires from subjects exposed to, actively infected with, or recovered from COVID-19. Overall study results and their limits: The quantity of clinical and demographic metadata differed by source and by participant and was supplied without curation.

Material for sequencing was peripheral blood. The receptor comes from a young woman who had recovered from COVID-19. The chain is encoded by TRBV27 joined to TRBJ2-2; the D gene assignment is ambiguous. The sequence in DNA is TGTGCCAGCAGGAGTGGTGCCGGGGAGCTGTTTTTT. Translated, it gives CASRSGAGELFF.